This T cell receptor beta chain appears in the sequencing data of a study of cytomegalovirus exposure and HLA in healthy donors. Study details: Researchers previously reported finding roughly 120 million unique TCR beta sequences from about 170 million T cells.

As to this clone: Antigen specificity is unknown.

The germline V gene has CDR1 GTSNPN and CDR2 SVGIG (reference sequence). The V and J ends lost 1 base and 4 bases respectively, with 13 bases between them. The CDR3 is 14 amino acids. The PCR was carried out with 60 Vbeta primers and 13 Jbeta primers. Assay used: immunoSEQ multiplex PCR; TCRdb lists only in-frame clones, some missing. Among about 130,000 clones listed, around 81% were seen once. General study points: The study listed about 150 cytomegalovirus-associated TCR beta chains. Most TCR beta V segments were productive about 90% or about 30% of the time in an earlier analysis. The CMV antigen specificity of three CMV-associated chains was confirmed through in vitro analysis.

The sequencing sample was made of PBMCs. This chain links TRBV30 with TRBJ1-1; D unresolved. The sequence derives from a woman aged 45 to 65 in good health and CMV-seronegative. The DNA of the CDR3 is TGTGCCTGGAGTGCCAGTGGAGCAAGCACTGAAGCTTTCTTT. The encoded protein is CAWSASGASTEAFF.